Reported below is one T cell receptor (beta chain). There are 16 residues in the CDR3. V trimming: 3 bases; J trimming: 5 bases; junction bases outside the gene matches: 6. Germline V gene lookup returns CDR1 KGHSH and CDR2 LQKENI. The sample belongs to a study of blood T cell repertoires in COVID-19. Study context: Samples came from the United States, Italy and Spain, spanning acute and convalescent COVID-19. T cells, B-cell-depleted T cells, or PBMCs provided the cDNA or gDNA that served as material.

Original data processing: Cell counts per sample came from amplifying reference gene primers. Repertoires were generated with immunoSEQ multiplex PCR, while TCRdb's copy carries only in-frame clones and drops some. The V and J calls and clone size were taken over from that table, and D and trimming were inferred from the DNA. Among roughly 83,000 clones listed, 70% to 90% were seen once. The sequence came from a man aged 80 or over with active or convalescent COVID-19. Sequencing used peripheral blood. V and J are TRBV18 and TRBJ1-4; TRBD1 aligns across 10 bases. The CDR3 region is CASSPRDRGTNEKLFF. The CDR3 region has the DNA TGTGCCAGCTCACCCCGGGACAGGGGAACGAATGAAAAACTGTTTTTT. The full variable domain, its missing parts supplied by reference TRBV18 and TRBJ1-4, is NAGVMQNPRHLVRRRGQEARLRCSPMKGHSHVYWYRQLPEEGLKFMVYLQKENIIDESGMPKERFSAEFPKEGPSILRIQQVVRGDSAAYFCASSPRDRGTNEKLFFGSGTQLSVL.